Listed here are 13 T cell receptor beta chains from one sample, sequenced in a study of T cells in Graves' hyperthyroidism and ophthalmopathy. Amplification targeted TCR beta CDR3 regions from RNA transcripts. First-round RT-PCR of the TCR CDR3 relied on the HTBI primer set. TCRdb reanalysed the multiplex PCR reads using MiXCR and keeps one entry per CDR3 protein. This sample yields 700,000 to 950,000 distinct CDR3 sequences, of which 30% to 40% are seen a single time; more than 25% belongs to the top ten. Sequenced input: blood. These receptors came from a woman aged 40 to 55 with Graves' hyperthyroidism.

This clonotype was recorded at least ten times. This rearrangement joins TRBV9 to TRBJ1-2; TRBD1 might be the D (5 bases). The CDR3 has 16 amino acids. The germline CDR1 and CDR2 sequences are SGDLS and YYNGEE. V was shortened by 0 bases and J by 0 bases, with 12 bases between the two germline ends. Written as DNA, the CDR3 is TGTGCCAGCAGCGTAGGTCCAGGGAGGCCTAACTATGGCTACACCTTC. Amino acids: CASSVGPGRPNYGYTF. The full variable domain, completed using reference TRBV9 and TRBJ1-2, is DSGVTQTPKHLITATGQRVTLRCSPRSGDLSVYWYQQSLDQGLQFLIQYYNGEERAKGNILERFSAQQFPDLHSELNLSSLELGDSALYFCASSVGPGRPNYGYTFGSGTRLTVV.

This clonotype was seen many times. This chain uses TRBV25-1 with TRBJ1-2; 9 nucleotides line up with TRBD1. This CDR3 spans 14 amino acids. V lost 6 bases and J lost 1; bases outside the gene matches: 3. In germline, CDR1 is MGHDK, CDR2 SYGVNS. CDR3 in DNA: TGTGCCAGCAGAGGGACAGGGATTAACTATGGCTACACCTTC. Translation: CASRGTGINYGYTF.

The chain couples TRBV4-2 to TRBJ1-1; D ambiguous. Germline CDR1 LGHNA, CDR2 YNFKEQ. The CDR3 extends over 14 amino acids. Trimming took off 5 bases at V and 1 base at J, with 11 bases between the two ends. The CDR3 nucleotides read TGTGCCAGCAGCTTAAAGGGCCCGAACACTGAAGCTTTCTTT. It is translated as CASSLKGPNTEAFF.

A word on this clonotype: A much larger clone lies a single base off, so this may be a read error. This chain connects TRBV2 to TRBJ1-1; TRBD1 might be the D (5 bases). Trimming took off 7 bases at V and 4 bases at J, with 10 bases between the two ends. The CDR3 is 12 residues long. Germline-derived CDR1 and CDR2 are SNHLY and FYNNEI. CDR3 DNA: TGTGCCAGCACACAGGAGAGCACTGAAGCTTTCTTT. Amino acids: CASTQESTEAFF.

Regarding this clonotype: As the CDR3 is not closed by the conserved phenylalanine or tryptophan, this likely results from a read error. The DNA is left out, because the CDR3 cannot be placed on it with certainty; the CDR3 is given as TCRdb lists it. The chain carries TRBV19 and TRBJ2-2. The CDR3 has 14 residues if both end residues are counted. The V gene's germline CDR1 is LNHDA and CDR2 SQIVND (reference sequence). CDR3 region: CASRVVGNTGELVL.

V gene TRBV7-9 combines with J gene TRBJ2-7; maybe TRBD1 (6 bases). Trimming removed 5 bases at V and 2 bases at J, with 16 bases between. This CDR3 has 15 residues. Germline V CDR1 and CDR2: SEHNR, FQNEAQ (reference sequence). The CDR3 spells CASSLRGPIAYEQYF. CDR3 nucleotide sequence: TGTGCCAGCAGCCTCAGGGGTCCCATTGCCTACGAGCAGTACTTC.

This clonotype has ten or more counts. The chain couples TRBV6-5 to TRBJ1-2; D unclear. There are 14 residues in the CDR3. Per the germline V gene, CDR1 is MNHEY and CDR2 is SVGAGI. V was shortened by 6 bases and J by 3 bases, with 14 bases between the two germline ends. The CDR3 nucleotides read TGTGCCAGCAGAGCGGGTGCCCCGCACTATGGCTACACCTTC. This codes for CASRAGAPHYGYTF.

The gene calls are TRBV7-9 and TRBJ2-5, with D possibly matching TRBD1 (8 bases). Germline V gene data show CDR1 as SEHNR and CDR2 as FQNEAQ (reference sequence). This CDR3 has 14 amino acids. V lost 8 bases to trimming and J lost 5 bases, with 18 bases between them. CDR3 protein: CASRDRKAGETQYF. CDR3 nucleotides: TGTGCCAGCCGGGACAGGAAAGCGGGGGAGACCCAGTACTTC.

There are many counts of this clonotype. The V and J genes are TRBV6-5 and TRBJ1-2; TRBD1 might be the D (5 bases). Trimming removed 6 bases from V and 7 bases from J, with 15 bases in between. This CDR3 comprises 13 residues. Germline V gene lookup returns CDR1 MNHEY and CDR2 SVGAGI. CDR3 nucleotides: TGTGCCAGCAGCCCCGGACATACCCTTGGCTACACCTTC. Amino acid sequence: CASSPGHTLGYTF.

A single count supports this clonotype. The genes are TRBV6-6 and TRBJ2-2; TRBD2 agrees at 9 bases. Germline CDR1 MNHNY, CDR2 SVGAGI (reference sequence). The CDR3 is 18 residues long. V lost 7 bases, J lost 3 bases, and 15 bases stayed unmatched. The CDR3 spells CASKVFAGGVGDTGELFF. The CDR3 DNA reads TGTGCCAGCAAAGTATTCGCGGGAGGGGTGGGGGACACCGGGGAGCTGTTTTTT.

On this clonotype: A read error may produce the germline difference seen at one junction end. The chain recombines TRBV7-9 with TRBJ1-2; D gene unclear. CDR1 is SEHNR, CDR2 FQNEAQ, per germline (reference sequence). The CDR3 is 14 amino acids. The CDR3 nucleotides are TGTGCCAGCAGTTTAGGTGACGGCCCCAGCGGCTACACCTTC. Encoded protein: CASSLGDGPSGYTF.

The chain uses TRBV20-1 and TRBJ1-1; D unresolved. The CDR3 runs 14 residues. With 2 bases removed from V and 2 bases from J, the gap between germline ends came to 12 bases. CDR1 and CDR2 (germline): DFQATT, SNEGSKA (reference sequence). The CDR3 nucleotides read TGCAGTGCTAGACTTTATACGGACAACACTGAAGCTTTCTTT. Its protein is CSARLYTDNTEAFF.

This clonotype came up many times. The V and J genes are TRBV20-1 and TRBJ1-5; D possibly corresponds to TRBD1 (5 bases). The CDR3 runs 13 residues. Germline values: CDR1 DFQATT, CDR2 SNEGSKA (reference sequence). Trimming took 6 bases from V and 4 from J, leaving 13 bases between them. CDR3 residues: CSAGTPGNQPQHF. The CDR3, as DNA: TGCAGTGCCGGGACCCCAGGGAATCAGCCCCAGCATTTT.